The entry that follows covers one TCR beta chain sequence. The data derive from a study of blood T cell repertoires in COVID-19. As for the study in general: COVID-19 samples, acute and convalescent, were from the United States, Italy and Spain. In each case, the material was cDNA or gDNA derived from T cells, B-cell-depleted T cells, or PBMCs.

Sequencing was performed with immunoSEQ multiplex PCR; in TCRdb, only in-frame clones are kept and a portion is missing. The sample consists of 230,000 or so clones, 65% to 85% of them appearing once. The CDR3 runs 15 residues. The ends lost 7 bases at V and 3 bases at J; junction bases unmatched: 4. Germline V lookup: CDR1 KGHDR, CDR2 SFDVKD. The chain has TRBV24-1 and TRBJ2-2; 10 bases match TRBD1. Material for sequencing was peripheral blood. The receptor's source is a man aged 40-49 years with active or convalescent COVID-19. The CDR3 spells CATRSGTGDTGELFF. In DNA form, the CDR3 reads TGTGCCACCAGATCCGGGACAGGGGACACCGGGGAGCTGTTTTTT.